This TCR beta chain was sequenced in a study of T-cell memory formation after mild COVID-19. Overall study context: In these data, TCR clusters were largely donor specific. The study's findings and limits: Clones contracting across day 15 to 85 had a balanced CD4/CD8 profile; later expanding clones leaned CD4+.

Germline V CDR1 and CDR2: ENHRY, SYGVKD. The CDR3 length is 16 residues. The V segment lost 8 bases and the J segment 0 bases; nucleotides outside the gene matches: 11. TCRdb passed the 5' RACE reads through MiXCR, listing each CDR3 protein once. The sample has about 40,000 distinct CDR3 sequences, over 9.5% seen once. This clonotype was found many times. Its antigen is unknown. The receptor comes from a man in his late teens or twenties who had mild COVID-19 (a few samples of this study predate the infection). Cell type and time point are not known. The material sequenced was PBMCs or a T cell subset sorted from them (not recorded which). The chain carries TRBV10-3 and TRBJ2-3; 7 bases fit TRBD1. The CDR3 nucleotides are TGTGCCATCGGACGTACCACAGGGGCCAGCACAGATACGCAGTATTTT. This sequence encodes CAIGRTTGASTDTQYF.